Here is one T cell receptor (beta chain) with its context. The sample is drawn from a study of blood T cell repertoires in COVID-19. Clones were sequenced by immunoSEQ multiplex PCR, and TCRdb holds only the in-frame ones, with some missing. The sample has approximately 240,000 clones, approximately 83% seen once; the top ten hold more than 2.5%. With V trimmed by 3 bases and J by 4 bases, 4 bases remained unmatched. This CDR3 has 14 residues. Germline V lookup: CDR1 KGHSH, CDR2 LQKENI. The receptor was derived from a woman aged 25 to 39 who had recovered from COVID-19. The source material was peripheral blood. The rearrangement joins TRBV18 to TRBJ2-7; 9 bases map to TRBD2. CDR3 region: CASSPRTSVYEQYF. CDR3 DNA: TGTGCCAGCTCACCTCGGACTAGCGTGTACGAGCAGTACTTC.